The clone carrying this TCR beta chain was found a few times. Its matching antigen is unknown. The CDR3 runs to 17 residues. Germline CDR1 and CDR2: MNHEY and SMNVEV (reference sequence). Germline trimming cut 7 bases from V and 5 bases from J; bases unmatched to any gene: 11. Separate cDNA molecules each had unique molecular identifiers attached to them. TCRdb called the 5' RACE reads again in MiXCR, with one record for every CDR3 protein. The profile shows tens of thousands of distinct CDR3 sequences, under 7.5% of them singletons. This entry is derived from a study of early T cells in non-severe SARS-CoV-2 infection. On the study more broadly: Unsorted whole blood bulk RNA was sequenced, with unpaired chains.

General study points: Private and CD4 specificities were missed by VDJdb matching, skewed to anti-spike CD8.

This TCR derives from an adult who was a healthcare worker with PCR-confirmed SARS-CoV-2 infection or an uninfected control (not recorded which). Sequences were obtained from whole blood. V usage is TRBV27 and J usage is TRBJ2-1; 13 nucleotides match TRBD2. Written as DNA, the CDR3 is TGTGCCAGCAAGGGGGGACTAGCGGGGCAGTGGGACAATGAGCAGTTCTTC. Its protein is CASKGGLAGQWDNEQFF.